One and the same sample provided the 18 T cell receptor beta chains below, sequenced in a study of lymphopenia after photon versus proton radiotherapy (dated 2019 in TCRdb). Library preparation used the immunoSEQ multiplex PCR assay. TCRdb retrieved this table from immuneACCESS and kept in-frame rearrangements only. Not all clones are present; in checked studies, unresolved V genes account for under half, and no reason is known for the remainder. The table for this sample lists over 10,000 clones; about 87% of them were counted only once. Around 3.4% of the sample rests with the top ten. Specimen: peripheral blood, collected from a patient treated with photon-based radiotherapy. Receptor source: a man aged 55 to 70 with pancreatic cancer.

Here the CDR3 reads CASSDRDPTREKLFF. The CDR3 coding sequence is TGTGCCAGCTCAGACAGGGATCCCACTCGTGAAAAACTGTTTTTT. The J gene is TRBJ1-4, the V gene TRBV18; TRBD1 aligns across 7 bases. V trimming: 5 bases; J trimming: 7 bases; junction bases outside the gene matches: 10. Germline V CDR1 and CDR2: KGHSH, LQKENI. The CDR3 is 15 residues long.

This clone was counted only a few times. The chain recombines TRBV2 with TRBJ1-6, with no clear D. This CDR3 spans 14 amino acids. The germline V and J ends were trimmed by 1 base and 9 bases, with 10 bases remaining between them. The germline V gene has CDR1 SNHLY and CDR2 FYNNEI. The CDR3 here is CASSEGIMSSPLHF. The CDR3, as DNA: TGTGCCAGCAGTGAAGGGATAATGAGTTCACCCCTCCACTTT.

The V call is TRBV18, the J call TRBJ2-3; the D gene is possibly TRBD1 (5 bases). Germline loops: CDR1 KGHSH, CDR2 LQKENI. V was trimmed by 5 bases and J by 4 bases, leaving 16 bases between them. CDR3 length: 15 amino acids. The CDR3 region is CASSSYRGPADTQYF. The CDR3 DNA sequence: TGTGCCAGCTCATCGTATAGGGGTCCCGCAGATACGCAGTATTTT.

V is TRBV4-1 and J is TRBJ1-4, with TRBD1 identical over 8 bases. Germline CDR1 is MGHRA and CDR2 is YSYEKL. The CDR3 spans 15 residues. J gave up 10 bases and V 0 bases, and 7 bases lay outside the gene matches. The chain's CDR3 is CASSQDWWQGAKLFF. DNA of the CDR3: TGCGCCAGCAGCCAAGACTGGTGGCAGGGGGCAAAACTGTTTTTT.

The chain's CDR3 is CASSFQRIDTSGNTIYF. The CDR3 nucleotides read TGTGCCAGCAGCTTCCAACGTATTGACACCTCTGGAAACACCATATATTTT. V and J are TRBV7-2 and TRBJ1-3; D gene unclear. The germline CDR1 and CDR2 sequences are SGHTA and FQGNSA. V lost 3 bases and J lost 0, with 15 bases in between. This CDR3 spans 17 amino acids.

V is TRBV5-8 and J is TRBJ1-4; 9 nucleotides match TRBD1. Germline assignment: CDR1 SGHTS and CDR2 YDEGEE. The ends lost 4 bases at V and 8 bases at J; junction bases unmatched: 12. This CDR3 spans 16 amino acids. The CDR3 region has the DNA TGTGCCAGCAGCCAGGCCGGGACAGGGAGGGAAGAAAAACTGTTTTTT. Protein sequence: CASSQAGTGREEKLFF.

The gene calls are TRBV5-1 and TRBJ2-3, with a weak D call TRBD2 (7 bases). CDR3 length equals 15 residues. Trimming took off 0 bases at V and 3 bases at J, with 11 bases between the two ends. Germline CDR1 SGHRS, CDR2 YFSETQ. The CDR3 sequence: CASSLVAGATDTQYF. CDR3 DNA sequence: TGCGCCAGCAGCTTGGTGGCGGGGGCAACAGATACGCAGTATTTT.

The CDR3 sequence is CASGFQGTGGGKLFF. In DNA form, the CDR3 reads TGTGCTAGTGGTTTCCAGGGGACAGGGGGCGGTAAACTGTTTTTT. The chain combines TRBV12-5 with TRBJ1-4, with 12 bases fitting TRBD1. CDR1 and CDR2 (germline): LGHNT, FRNRAP. The V gene end was trimmed by 3 bases and the J gene end by 11 bases; junction bases not matched to a gene: 7. The CDR3 runs to 15 residues.

This clone occurred once. This sequence joins TRBV19 and TRBJ1-3; 11 nucleotides align to TRBD1. Unmatched junction bases numbered 20, after V lost 10 bases and J lost 9 bases. The CDR3 has 17 amino acids. The germline V gene encodes CDR1 LNHDA and CDR2 SQIVND (reference sequence). The CDR3 DNA sequence: TGTGCCACCAGGACAGGGGGCCTCTCCCGCCTCGGCGCCACCATATATTTT. It specifies CATRTGGLSRLGATIYF.

The genes are TRBV5-5 and TRBJ1-3; no definite D call. CDR3 length: 15 amino acids. Trimming removed 2 bases at V and 0 bases at J, with 9 bases between. The germline gives CDR1 SGHKS, CDR2 YYEKEE (reference sequence). The CDR3 DNA is TGTGCCAGCAGCTTTCGTGGGAGCTCTGGAAACACCATATATTTT. As protein: CASSFRGSSGNTIYF.

In regard to this clone: Different DNA sequences within this sample yield the same CDR3. The V and J genes are TRBV7-9 and TRBJ2-7; 8 nucleotides agree with TRBD1. Trimming cost V 1 base and J 4 bases; bases outside gene matches: 6. The germline CDR1 and CDR2 sequences are SEHNR and FQNEAQ (reference sequence). CDR3 length: 15 amino acids. CDR3 coding DNA: TGTGCCAGCAGCTTAGGAGAGCAGGGGGCTTACGAGCAGTACTTC. Translation gives CASSLGEQGAYEQYF.

There are a few counts of this clone. The V gene is TRBV19, the J gene TRBJ1-5; no definite D call. Germline CDR1 is LNHDA and CDR2 is SQIVND (reference sequence). The CDR3 has 11 amino acids. V shed 6 bases and J shed 4 bases, with 4 bases lying between them. For the CDR3, the DNA is TGTGCCAGTAGACAGAATCAGCCCCAGCATTTT. It yields the protein CASRQNQPQHF.

V is TRBV9 and J is TRBJ2-1; D ambiguous. Trimming left V 0 bases short and J 7 bases short, with 17 bases between. Germline lookup yields CDR1 SGDLS and CDR2 YYNGEE. The CDR3 covers 16 residues. The CDR3 DNA reads as TGTGCCAGCAGCGTAGTATCCAGGACCACTTTTAATGAGCAGTTCTTC. The encoded protein is CASSVVSRTTFNEQFF.

For the CDR3, the DNA is TGTGCCAGCAGCAGCGAGGGGGCATACAATGAGCAGTTCTTC. It specifies CASSSEGAYNEQFF. The V call is TRBV7-3, the J call TRBJ2-1; 7 nucleotides line up with TRBD1. The germline V gene encodes CDR1 SGHTA and CDR2 FQGTGA. With V trimmed by 5 bases and J by 4 bases, 5 bases remained unmatched. The CDR3 is 14 residues long.

V usage is TRBV6-5 and J usage is TRBJ2-2, with TRBD2 as a possible D gene (5 bases). The germline V gene encodes CDR1 MNHEY and CDR2 SVGAGI. V lost 2 bases to trimming and J lost 6 bases, with 10 bases between them. There are 14 residues in the CDR3. The CDR3 loop reads CASSYRRVSGELFF. CDR3 DNA: TGTGCCAGCAGTTACCGGCGGGTCTCCGGGGAGCTGTTTTTT.

The chain has TRBV7-2 and TRBJ1-1; the D is unclear. V gave up 6 bases and J gave up 1 base, with 12 bases separating them. Germline V gene sequence: CDR1 SGHTA, CDR2 FQGNSA. This CDR3 contains 14 residues. The CDR3 region is CASRSFGENTEAFF. In DNA form, the CDR3 reads TGTGCCAGCAGGTCTTTCGGCGAGAACACTGAAGCTTTCTTT.

A few counts support this clone. The V and J genes are TRBV29-1 and TRBJ1-1; possibly TRBD1 for D (5 bases). Per germline, CDR1 SQVTM and CDR2 ANQGSEA. With 6 bases removed from V and 3 bases from J, the gap between germline ends came to 5 bases. This CDR3 contains 10 residues. This chain's CDR3 is CSVGHTEAFF. The CDR3 nucleotides are TGCAGCGTGGGACACACTGAAGCTTTCTTT.

This clone was found a few times. This chain uses TRBV5-6 with TRBJ2-7; tentatively, D is TRBD1 (7 bases). The CDR3 extends over 14 amino acids. Trimming cost V 2 bases and J 3 bases, with 12 bases left between them. CDR1 is SGHDT, CDR2 YYEEEE, per germline. Here the CDR3 reads CASSLSGGYYEQYF. The CDR3 DNA reads as TGTGCCAGCAGCTTATCAGGGGGGTACTACGAGCAGTACTTC.